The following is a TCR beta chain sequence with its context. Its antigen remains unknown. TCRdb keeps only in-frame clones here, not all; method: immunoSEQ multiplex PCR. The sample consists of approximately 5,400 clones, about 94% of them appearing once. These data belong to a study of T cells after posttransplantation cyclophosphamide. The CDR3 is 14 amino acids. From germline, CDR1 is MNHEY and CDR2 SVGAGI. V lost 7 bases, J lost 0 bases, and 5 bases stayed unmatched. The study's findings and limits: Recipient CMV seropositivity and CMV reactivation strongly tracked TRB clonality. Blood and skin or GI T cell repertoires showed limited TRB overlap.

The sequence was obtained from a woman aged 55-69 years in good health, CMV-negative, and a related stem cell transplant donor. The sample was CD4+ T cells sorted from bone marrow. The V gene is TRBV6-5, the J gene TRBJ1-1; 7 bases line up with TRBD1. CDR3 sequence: CASTRRGLNTEAFF. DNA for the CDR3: TGTGCCAGCACGAGGAGGGGGCTGAACACTGAAGCTTTCTTT.